This TCR beta chain appears in the sequencing data of a study of blood T cell repertoires in COVID-19. For the study at large: Samples representing acute and convalescent COVID-19 were sourced from the United States, Italy and Spain. T cells, B-cell-depleted T cells, or PBMCs provided the cDNA or gDNA that served as material.

In germline, CDR1 is SGDLS, CDR2 YYNGEE. This CDR3 is built from 16 residues. J was trimmed by 1 base and V by 4 bases; bases with no gene match: 8. Under the authors' procedure: Reference gene primer amplification yielded estimated nucleated cell counts. Clones were read by immunoSEQ multiplex PCR, and TCRdb kept only the in-frame ones, dropping some. From that table come the V and J calls and clone size; the DNA was used to work out D and trimming. The sample has 250,000 to 300,000 clones, roughly 86% seen once. The chain carries TRBV9 and TRBJ2-7; 10 bases match TRBD1. This receptor was identified in a man aged 18 to 29 with active or convalescent COVID-19. The sequenced sample was peripheral blood. The chain's CDR3 is CASSPHGTGASYEQYF. The CDR3 DNA reads as TGTGCCAGCAGCCCCCATGGGACAGGGGCGTCCTACGAGCAGTACTTC. Drawing the rest from reference TRBV9 and TRBJ2-7, the complete variable domain is DSGVTQTPKHLITATGQRVTLRCSPRSGDLSVYWYQQSLDQGLQFLIQYYNGEERAKGNILERFSAQQFPDLHSELNLSSLELGDSALYFCASSPHGTGASYEQYFGPGTRLTVT.